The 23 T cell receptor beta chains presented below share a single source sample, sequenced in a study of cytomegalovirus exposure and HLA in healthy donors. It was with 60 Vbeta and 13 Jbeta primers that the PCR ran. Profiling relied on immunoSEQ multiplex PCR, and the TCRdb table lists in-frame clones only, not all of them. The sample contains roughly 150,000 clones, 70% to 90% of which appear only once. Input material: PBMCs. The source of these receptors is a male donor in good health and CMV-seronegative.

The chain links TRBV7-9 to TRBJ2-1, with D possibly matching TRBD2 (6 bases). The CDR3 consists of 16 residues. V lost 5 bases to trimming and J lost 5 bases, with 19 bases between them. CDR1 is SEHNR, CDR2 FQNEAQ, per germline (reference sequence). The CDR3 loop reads CASSRLVGTGDNEQFF. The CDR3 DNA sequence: TGTGCCAGCAGCCGCCTCGTCGGGACGGGGGACAATGAGCAGTTCTTC.

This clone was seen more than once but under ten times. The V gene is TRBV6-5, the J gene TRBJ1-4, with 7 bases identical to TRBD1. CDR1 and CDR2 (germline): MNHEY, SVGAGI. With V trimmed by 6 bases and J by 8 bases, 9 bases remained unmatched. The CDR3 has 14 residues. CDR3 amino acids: CASSADRVREKLFF. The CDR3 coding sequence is TGTGCCAGCAGCGCCGACAGGGTACGGGAAAAACTGTTTTTT.

DNA of the CDR3: TGCAGCGCCGGACAACCTGAAAAACTGTTTTTT. This sequence encodes CSAGQPEKLFF. The chain recombines TRBV29-1 with TRBJ1-4, with a tentative D call TRBD1 (5 bases). The germline V and J ends were trimmed by 7 bases and 7 bases, with 10 bases remaining between them. Germline CDR1 reads SQVTM; CDR2 reads ANQGSEA. This CDR3 has 11 residues.

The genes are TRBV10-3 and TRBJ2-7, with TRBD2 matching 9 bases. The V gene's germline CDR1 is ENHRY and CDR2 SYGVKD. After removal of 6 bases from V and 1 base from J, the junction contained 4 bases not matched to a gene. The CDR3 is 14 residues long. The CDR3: CAIRGLAGSYEQYF. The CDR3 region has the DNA TGTGCCATCAGGGGCCTAGCGGGGTCCTACGAGCAGTACTTC.

The CDR3 region is CASSMSRDYGYTF. CDR3 DNA: TGTGCCAGTAGTATGTCGCGGGACTATGGCTACACCTTC. V usage is TRBV19 and J usage is TRBJ1-2, with D unresolved. Trimming removed 3 bases at V and 3 bases at J, with 8 bases between. From germline, CDR1 is LNHDA and CDR2 SQIVND (reference sequence). CDR3 size: 13 residues.

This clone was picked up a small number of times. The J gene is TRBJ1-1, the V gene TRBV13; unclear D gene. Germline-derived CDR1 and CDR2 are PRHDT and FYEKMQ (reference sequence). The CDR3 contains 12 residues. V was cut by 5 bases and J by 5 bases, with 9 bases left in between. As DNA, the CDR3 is TGTGCCAGCAGCCCAAGCGGGACTGAAGCTTTCTTT. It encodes CASSPSGTEAFF.

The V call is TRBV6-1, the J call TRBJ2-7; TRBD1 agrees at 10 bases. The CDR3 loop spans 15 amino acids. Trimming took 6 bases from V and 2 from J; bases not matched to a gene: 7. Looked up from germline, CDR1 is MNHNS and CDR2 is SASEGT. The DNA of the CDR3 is TGTGCCAGCAGGGGCGGGACAGGGGACCCCTACGAGCAGTACTTC. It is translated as CASRGGTGDPYEQYF.

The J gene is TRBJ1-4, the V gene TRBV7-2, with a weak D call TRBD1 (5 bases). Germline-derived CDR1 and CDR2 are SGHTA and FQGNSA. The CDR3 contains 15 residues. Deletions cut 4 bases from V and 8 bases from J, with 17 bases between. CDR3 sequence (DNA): TGTGCCAGCAGCTCGGTTGACCAGGGTGGGGAAAAACTGTTTTTT. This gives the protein CASSSVDQGGEKLFF. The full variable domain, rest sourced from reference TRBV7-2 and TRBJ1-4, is GAGVSQSPSNKVTEKGKDVELRCDPISGHTALYWYRQSLGQGLEFLIYFQGNSAPDKSGLPSDRFSAERTGGSVSTLTIQRTQQEDSAVYLCASSSVDQGGEKLFFGSGTQLSVL.

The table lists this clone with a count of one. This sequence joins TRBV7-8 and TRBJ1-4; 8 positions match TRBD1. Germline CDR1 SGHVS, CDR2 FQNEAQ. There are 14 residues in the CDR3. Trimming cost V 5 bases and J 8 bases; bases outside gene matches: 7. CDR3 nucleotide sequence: TGTGCCAGCAGCCATTGGACAGGGAGCGAAAAACTGTTTTTT. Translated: CASSHWTGSEKLFF.

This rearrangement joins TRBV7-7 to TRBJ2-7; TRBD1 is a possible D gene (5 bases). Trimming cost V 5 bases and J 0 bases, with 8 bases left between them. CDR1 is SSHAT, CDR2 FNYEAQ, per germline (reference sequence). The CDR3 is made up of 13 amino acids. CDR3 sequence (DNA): TGTGCCAGCAGCAGGGGCACCTCCTACGAGCAGTACTTC. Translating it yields CASSRGTSYEQYF. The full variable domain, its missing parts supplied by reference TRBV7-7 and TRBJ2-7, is GAGVSQSPRYKVTKRGQDVTLRCDPISSHATLYWYQQALGQGPEFLTYFNYEAQPDKSGLPSDRFSAERPEGSISTLTIQRTEQRDSAMYRCASSRGTSYEQYFGPGTRLTVT.

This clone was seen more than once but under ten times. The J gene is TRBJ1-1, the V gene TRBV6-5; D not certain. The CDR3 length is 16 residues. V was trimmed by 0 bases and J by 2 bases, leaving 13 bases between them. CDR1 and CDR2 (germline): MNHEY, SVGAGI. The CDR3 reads CASSYSTHPINTEAFF. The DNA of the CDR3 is TGTGCCAGCAGTTACTCGACACATCCCATCAACACTGAAGCTTTCTTT.

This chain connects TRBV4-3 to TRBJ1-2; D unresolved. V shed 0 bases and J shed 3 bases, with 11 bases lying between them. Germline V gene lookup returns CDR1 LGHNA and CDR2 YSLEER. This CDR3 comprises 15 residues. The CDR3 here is CASSQDFREDYGYTF. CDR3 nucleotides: TGCGCCAGCAGCCAAGATTTTCGGGAGGACTATGGCTACACCTTC.

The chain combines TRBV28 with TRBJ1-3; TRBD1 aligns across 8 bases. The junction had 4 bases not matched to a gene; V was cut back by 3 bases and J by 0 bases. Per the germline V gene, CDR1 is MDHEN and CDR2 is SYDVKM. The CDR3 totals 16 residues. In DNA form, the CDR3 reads TGTGCCAGCAGTTTCCAGGGGGCCCCCTCTGGAAACACCATATATTTT. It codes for CASSFQGAPSGNTIYF.

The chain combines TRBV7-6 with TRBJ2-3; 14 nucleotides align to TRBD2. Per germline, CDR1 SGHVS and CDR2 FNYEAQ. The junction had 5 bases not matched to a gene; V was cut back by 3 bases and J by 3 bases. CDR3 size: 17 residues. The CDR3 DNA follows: TGTGCCAGCAGCTTGGGGACTAGCGGGAGTGGGACAGATACGCAGTATTTT. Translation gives CASSLGTSGSGTDTQYF.

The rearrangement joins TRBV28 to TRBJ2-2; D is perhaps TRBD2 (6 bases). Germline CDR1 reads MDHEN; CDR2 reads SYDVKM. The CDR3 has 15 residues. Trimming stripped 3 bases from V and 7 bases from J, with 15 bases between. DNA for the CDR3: TGTGCCAGCAGTTTCTGGCGGGGTTCTGGCGGGGAGCTGTTTTTT. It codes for CASSFWRGSGGELFF. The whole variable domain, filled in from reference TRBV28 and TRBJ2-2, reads DVKVTQSSRYLVKRTGEKVFLECVQDMDHENMFWYRQDPGLGLRLIYFSYDVKMKEKGDIPEGYSVSREKKERFSLILESASTNQTSMYLCASSFWRGSGGELFFGEGSRLTVL.

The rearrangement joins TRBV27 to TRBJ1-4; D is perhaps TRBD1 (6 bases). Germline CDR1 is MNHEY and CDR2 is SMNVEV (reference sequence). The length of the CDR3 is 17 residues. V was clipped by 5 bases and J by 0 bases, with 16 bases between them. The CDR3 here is CASSPTPGVTTNEKLFF. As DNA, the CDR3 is TGTGCCAGCAGTCCGACGCCAGGGGTTACAACTAATGAAAAACTGTTTTTT.

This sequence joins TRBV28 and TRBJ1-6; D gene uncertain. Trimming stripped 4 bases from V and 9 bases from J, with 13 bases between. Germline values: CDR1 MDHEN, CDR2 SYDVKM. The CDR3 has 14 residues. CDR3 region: CASSYPAGSSPLHF. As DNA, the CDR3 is TGTGCCAGCAGTTACCCAGCAGGTAGTTCACCCCTCCACTTT.

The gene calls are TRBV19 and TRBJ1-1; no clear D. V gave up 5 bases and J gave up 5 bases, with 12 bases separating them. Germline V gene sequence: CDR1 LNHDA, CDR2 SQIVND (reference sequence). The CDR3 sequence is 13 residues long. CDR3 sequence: CASSLNTRTEAFF. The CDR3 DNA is TGTGCCAGTAGTCTGAACACACGTACTGAAGCTTTCTTT.

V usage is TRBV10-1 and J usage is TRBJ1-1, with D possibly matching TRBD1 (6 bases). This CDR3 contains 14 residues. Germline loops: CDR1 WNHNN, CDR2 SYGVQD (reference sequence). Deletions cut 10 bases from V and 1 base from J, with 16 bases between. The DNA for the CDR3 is TGCGCCACCCCGAAACAGGGTAGGAACACTGAAGCTTTCTTT. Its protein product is CATPKQGRNTEAFF.

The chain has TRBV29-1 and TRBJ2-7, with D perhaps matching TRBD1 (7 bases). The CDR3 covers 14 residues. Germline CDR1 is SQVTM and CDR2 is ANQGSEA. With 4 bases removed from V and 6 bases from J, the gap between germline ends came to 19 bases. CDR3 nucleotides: TGCAGCGTTGGCGACAGGGAGGTTTCCGGCGAGCAGTACTTC. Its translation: CSVGDREVSGEQYF.

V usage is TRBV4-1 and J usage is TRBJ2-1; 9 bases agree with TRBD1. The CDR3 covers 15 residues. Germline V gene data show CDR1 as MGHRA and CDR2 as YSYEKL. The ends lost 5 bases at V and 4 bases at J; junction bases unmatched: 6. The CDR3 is CASSGQGIRYNEQFF. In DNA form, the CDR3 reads TGCGCCAGCAGCGGACAGGGGATACGATACAATGAGCAGTTCTTC.

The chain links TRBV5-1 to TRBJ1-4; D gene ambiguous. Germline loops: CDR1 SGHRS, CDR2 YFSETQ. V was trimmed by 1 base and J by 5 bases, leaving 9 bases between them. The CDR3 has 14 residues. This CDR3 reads CASSLNSGNEKLFF. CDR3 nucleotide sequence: TGCGCCAGCAGCTTGAACAGCGGGAATGAAAAACTGTTTTTT.

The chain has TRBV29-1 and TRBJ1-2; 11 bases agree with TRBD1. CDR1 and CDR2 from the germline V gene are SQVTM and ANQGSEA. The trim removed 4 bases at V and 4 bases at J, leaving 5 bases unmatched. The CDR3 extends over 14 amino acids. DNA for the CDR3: TGCAGCGTTGGCGGGGACAGGGGGATCTATGGCTACACCTTC. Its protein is CSVGGDRGIYGYTF.